This T cell receptor beta chain emerged from a study of T cells in Graves' hyperthyroidism and ophthalmopathy. Study results and limitations: Blood shared most expanded thyroid clonotypes above 0.001.

This CDR3 spans 14 amino acids. The V and J ends lost 3 bases and 3 bases respectively, with 10 bases between them. CDR1 is SGHTA, CDR2 FQGTGA, per germline. The source material, RNA transcripts, was used to amplify TCR beta CDR3 regions. HTBI primers were the set used in a first-round RT-PCR of the TCR CDR3. TCRdb itself ran the multiplex PCR reads through MiXCR, one entry per CDR3 protein. Here the sample spans 300,000 to 400,000 distinct CDR3 sequences, 18% being singletons. This clonotype was found many times. Its target is not known. Patients counted as stable if ophthalmopathy did not develop within 18 months. Newly diagnosed hyperthyroidism, duration under 2 months, in patients aged 18 to 65.

The rearrangement links TRBV7-3 to TRBJ2-3; possible D gene TRBD2, 7 bases. This receptor was taken from a woman aged 45 to 65 with Graves' hyperthyroidism. The sample was blood. Written as DNA, the CDR3 is TGTGCCAGCAGCTTCGGGGGGCCAACAGATACGCAGTATTTT. Protein product: CASSFGGPTDTQYF.